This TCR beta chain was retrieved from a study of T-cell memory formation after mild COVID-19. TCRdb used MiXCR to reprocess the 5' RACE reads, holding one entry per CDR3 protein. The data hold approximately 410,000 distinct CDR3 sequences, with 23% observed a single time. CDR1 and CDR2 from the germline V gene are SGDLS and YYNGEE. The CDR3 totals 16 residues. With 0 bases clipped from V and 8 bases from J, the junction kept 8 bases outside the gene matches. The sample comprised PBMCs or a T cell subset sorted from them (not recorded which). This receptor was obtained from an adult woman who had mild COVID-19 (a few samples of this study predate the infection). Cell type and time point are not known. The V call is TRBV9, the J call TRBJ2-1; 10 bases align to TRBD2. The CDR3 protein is CASSVEGLAIIDEQFF. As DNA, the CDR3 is TGTGCCAGCAGCGTAGAGGGACTAGCGATAATAGATGAGCAGTTCTTC.